This T cell receptor beta chain emerged from a study of blood T cell repertoires in COVID-19. V shed 0 bases and J shed 4 bases, with 12 bases lying between them. The CDR3 has 15 residues. Germline CDR1 LGHDT, CDR2 YNNKEL (reference sequence). Produced via immunoSEQ multiplex PCR; TCRdb's table is partial and in-frame only. The sample carries about 160,000 clones, around 80% recorded once. Sequencing used peripheral blood. The sequence was obtained from a woman aged 80 or over with acute or convalescent COVID-19. The chain uses TRBV3-1 (or the pseudogene TRBV3-2) and TRBJ1-2; D remains unclear. CDR3 nucleotides: TGTGCCAGCAGCCAAGAATCTGTGGGAGTCTATGGCTACACCTTC. Translating gives CASSQESVGVYGYTF.